Listed below are T cell receptor beta chains from one sample, sequenced in a study of blood T cell repertoires in COVID-19. TCRdb's table, derived via immunoSEQ multiplex PCR, lists solely in-frame clones and lacks some. The profile shows 250,000 or so clones, around 90% of them singletons. The source material was PBMCs or T cells enriched from blood (not recorded which). Receptors were obtained from a woman in her twenties or thirties who had been exposed to COVID-19. The CDR3 runs from the conserved cysteine through the conserved F or W. A D gene is named only where the DNA matches it firmly. The size field is filled for only some rows; it gives once, few, many or a size class.

v_gene	j_gene	d_gene	abundance	CDR3aa	CDR3nt
TRBV18	TRBJ2-7	TRBD2	.	CASSQGGYNEQYF	TGTGCCAGCTCACAGGGAGGGTACAACGAGCAGTACTTC
TRBV19	TRBJ1-3	.	.	CASSIASTVSGNTIYF	TGTGCCAGTAGTATAGCGTCGACAGTCTCTGGAAACACCATATATTTT
TRBV9	TRBJ2-5	TRBD2	.	CASSVGLAETQYF	TGTGCCAGCAGCGTAGGACTAGCAGAGACCCAGTACTTC
TRBV11-2	TRBJ2-1	.	.	CASSLRDNGDEQFF	TGTGCCAGCAGCCTCCGGGATAACGGAGATGAGCAGTTCTTC
TRBV19	TRBJ1-1	.	.	CASSIGRFTEAFF	TGTGCCAGTAGTATTGGTAGATTCACTGAAGCTTTCTTT
TRBV7-9	TRBJ2-2	TRBD2	once	CASSYSGRAGGELFF	TGTGCCAGCAGCTATAGCGGGAGGGCCGGCGGGGAGCTGTTTTTT
TRBV9	TRBJ1-3	.	.	CASSVADWSSGNTIYF	TGTGCCAGCAGCGTAGCGGACTGGAGCTCTGGAAACACCATATATTTT
TRBV4-2	TRBJ1-5	.	.	CASSQGIGHNQPQHF	TGTGCCAGCAGCCAAGGGATAGGACACAATCAGCCCCAGCATTTT
TRBV5-1	TRBJ2-7	.	once	CASSLVGGAYEQYF	TGCGCCAGCAGCTTGGTAGGCGGGGCCTACGAGCAGTACTTC
TRBV25-1	TRBJ2-5	TRBD1	.	CASRTGGQETQYF	TGTGCCAGCAGGACAGGGGGCCAAGAGACCCAGTACTTC
TRBV18	TRBJ2-2	.	.	CASSPLTRTVGTGELFF	TGTGCCAGCTCACCCCTAACTAGGACGGTCGGCACCGGGGAGCTGTTTTTT
TRBV19	TRBJ1-2	.	.	CASSIGRGSYGYTF	TGTGCCAGTAGTATAGGCCGGGGATCCTATGGCTACACCTTC
TRBV19	TRBJ1-2	.	.	CASSLDSYGYTF	TGTGCCAGTAGCCTCGACAGCTATGGCTACACCTTC
TRBV21-1	TRBJ2-5	.	.	CASSAISGLAEETQYF	TGTGCCAGCAGCGCAATCTCGGGACTAGCGGAAGAGACCCAGTACTTC
TRBV27	TRBJ2-1	TRBD2	.	CASSLGLASGGSYNEQFF	TGTGCCAGCAGTTTAGGGTTGGCTAGCGGGGGCTCCTACAATGAGCAGTTCTTC
TRBV24-1	TRBJ2-1	.	.	CATSDLSGWFF	TGTGCCACCAGTGATTTGTCAGGGTGGTTCTTC
TRBV9	TRBJ1-1	.	.	CASSVLGQNTEAFF	TGTGCCAGCAGCGTACTGGGACAGAACACTGAAGCTTTCTTT
TRBV5-1	TRBJ2-1	.	.	CASSLVAGLSYNEQFF	TGCGCCAGCAGCCTGGTTGCAGGGCTCTCCTACAATGAGCAGTTCTTC
TRBV10-2	TRBJ1-1	.	.	CASSERGTEAFF	TGCGCCAGCAGTGAGCGGGGCACTGAAGCTTTCTTT
TRBV30	TRBJ1-1	TRBD1	.	CAWSEGAGTTEAFF	TGTGCCTGGAGCGAGGGGGCCGGGACAACTGAAGCTTTCTTT
TRBV28	TRBJ1-4	.	.	CASSLRTDIEKLFF	TGTGCCAGCAGTTTGAGGACAGACATAGAAAAACTGTTTTTT
TRBV15	TRBJ2-4	TRBD1	.	CATSRDRGRNIQYF	TGTGCCACCAGCAGAGACAGGGGGAGAAACATTCAGTACTTC
TRBV5-1	TRBJ2-7	TRBD2	.	CASSLSLAGGVSYEQYF	TGCGCCAGCAGCTTGAGCTTAGCGGGTGGGGTTTCCTACGAGCAGTACTTC
TRBV30	TRBJ2-5	TRBD2	.	CAWSPRAGRETQYF	TGTGCCTGGAGTCCAAGAGCGGGGCGGGAGACCCAGTACTTC
TRBV4-1	TRBJ2-2	TRBD1	.	CASSHSRGMTGELFF	TGCGCCAGCAGCCACAGCAGGGGGATGACCGGGGAGCTGTTTTTT
TRBV19	TRBJ2-2	.	.	CASESTGNTGELFF	TGTGCCAGTGAATCGACAGGGAACACCGGGGAGCTGTTTTTT
TRBV5-4	TRBJ1-1	.	.	CASSLDRDYTEAFF	TGTGCCAGCAGCTTGGACAGGGATTACACTGAAGCTTTCTTT
TRBV10-3	TRBJ2-2	TRBD1	.	CAISPGALGTGGSGELFF	TGTGCCATCAGTCCGGGGGCTTTGGGGACAGGGGGCTCCGGGGAGCTGTTTTTT
TRBV15	TRBJ2-7	TRBD1	.	CATSRRRQGYEQYF	TGTGCCACCAGCAGAAGACGACAGGGCTACGAGCAGTACTTC